This TCR beta chain was sequenced during a study of long-term antiretroviral therapy in people with HIV. Held in samples before DNA extraction were roughly 0.85-11 million cryopreserved PBMC. immunoSEQ v3.0 was run at survey level. Libraries were prepared by immunoSEQ multiplex PCR; TCRdb keeps only in-frame clonotypes and omits some of them. The sample has tens of thousands of clones, roughly four fifths seen once. Study-wide results and limits: Repertoires in HIV (unlike those of controls) had narrower CDR3 length ranges. Information on adherence to ART, viral resistance or therapy changes was unavailable. Every time point showed a repertoire led by clones expanded before ART.

For this clone: Its antigen is still unknown.

V lost 7 bases, J lost 4 bases, and 13 bases lay in between. The length of the CDR3 is 13 residues. Germline CDR1 SNHLY, CDR2 FYNNEI. The source of this sequence is a woman under 40 with HIV. The input for sequencing was unsorted PBMCs, taken 1.1 years before starting antiretroviral therapy. The chain couples TRBV2 to TRBJ1-1, with D perhaps TRBD1 (5 bases). CDR3 amino acids: CASTTSGSTEAFF. CDR3 DNA sequence: TGTGCCAGCACGACGTCAGGGTCCACTGAAGCTTTCTTT.